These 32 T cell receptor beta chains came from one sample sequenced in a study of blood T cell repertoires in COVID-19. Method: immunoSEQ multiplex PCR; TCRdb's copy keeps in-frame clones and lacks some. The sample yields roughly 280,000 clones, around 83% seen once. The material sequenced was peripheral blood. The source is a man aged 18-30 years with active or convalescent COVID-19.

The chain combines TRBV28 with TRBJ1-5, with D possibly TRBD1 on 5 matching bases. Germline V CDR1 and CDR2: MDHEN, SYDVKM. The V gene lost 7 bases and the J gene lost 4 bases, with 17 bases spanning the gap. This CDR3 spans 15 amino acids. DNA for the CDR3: TGTGCCAGCATCCCCCGGGGAGGGGCGAATCAGCCCCAGCATTTT. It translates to CASIPRGGANQPQHF.

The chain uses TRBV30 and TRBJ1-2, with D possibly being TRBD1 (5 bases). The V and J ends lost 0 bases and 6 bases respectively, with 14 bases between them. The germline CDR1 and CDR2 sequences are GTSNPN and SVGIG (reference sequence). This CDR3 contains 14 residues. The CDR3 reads CAWSVSTVGDGYTF. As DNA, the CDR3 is TGTGCCTGGAGTGTATCTACAGTAGGGGATGGCTACACCTTC.

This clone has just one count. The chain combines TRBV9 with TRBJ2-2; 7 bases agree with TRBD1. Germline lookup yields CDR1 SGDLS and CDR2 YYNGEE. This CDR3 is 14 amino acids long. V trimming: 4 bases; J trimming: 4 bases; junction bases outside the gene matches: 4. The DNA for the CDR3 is TGTGCCAGCAGCCCGACAGGGCCCACCGGGGAGCTGTTTTTT. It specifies CASSPTGPTGELFF.

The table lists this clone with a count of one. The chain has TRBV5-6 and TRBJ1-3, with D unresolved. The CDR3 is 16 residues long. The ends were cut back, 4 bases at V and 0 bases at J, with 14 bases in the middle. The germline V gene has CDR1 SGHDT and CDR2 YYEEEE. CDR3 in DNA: TGTGCCAGCAGCCCGAGCCCGACTCGCTCTGGAAACACCATATATTTT. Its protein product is CASSPSPTRSGNTIYF.

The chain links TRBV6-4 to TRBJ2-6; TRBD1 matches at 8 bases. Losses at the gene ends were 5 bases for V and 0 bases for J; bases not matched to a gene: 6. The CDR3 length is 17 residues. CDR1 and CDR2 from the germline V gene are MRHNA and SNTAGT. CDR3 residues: CASSPTGASSGANVLTF. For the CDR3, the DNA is TGTGCCAGCAGTCCGACAGGGGCGAGCTCTGGGGCCAACGTCCTGACTTTC.

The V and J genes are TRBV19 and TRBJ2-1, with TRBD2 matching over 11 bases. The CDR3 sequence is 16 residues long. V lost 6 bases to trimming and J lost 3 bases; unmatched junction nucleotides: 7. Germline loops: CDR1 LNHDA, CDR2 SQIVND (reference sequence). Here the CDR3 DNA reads TGTGCCAGTAGCTCCACTAGCGGGAGCTTCTACAATGAGCAGTTCTTC. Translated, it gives CASSSTSGSFYNEQFF.

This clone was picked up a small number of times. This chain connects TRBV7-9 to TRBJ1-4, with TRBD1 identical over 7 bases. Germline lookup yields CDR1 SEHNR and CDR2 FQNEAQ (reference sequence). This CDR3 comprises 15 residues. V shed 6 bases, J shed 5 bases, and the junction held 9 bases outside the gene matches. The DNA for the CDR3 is TGTGCCAGCAGGCCAGGGGGGACGCCAAATGAAAAACTGTTTTTT. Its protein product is CASRPGGTPNEKLFF.

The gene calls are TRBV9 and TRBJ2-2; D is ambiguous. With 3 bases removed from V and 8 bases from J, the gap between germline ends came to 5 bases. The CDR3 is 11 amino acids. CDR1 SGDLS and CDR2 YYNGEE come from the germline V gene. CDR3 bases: TGTGCCAGCAGCGGCGCAGGGGAGCTGTTTTTT. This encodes CASSGAGELFF.

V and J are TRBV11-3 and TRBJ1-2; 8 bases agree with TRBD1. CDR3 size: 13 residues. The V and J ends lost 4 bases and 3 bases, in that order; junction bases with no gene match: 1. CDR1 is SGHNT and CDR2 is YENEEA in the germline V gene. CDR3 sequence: CASSSQGDYGYTF. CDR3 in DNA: TGTGCCAGCAGCTCACAGGGGGACTATGGCTACACCTTC.

Written as DNA, the CDR3 is TGCGCCAGCAGCCAGGACATGGTCAACGAGCAGTACTTC. Residues: CASSQDMVNEQYF. This chain joins TRBV4-1 and TRBJ2-7; tentative D call: TRBD1 (5 bases). The ends were cut back, 3 bases at V and 5 bases at J, with 11 bases in the middle. CDR1 and CDR2 (germline): MGHRA, YSYEKL. There are 13 residues in the CDR3.

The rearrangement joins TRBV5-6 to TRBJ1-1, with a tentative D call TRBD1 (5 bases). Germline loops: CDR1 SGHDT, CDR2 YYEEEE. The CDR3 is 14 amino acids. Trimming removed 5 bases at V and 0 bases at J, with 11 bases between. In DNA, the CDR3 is TGTGCCAGCAGTCCTAGGGGCGTGAACACTGAAGCTTTCTTT. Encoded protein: CASSPRGVNTEAFF.

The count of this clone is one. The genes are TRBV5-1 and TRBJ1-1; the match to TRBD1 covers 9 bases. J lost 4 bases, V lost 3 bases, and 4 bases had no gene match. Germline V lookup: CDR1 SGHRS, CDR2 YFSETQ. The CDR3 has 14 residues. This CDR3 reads CASSSTTGGTEAFF. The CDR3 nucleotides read TGCGCCAGCAGCTCAACGACAGGGGGCACTGAAGCTTTCTTT.

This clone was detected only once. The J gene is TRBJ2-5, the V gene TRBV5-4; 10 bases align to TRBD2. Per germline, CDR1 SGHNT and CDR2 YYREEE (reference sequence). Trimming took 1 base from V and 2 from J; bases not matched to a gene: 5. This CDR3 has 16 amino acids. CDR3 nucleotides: TGTGCCAGCAGCTTGTCTCCTAGCGGGGGACAAGAGACCCAGTACTTC. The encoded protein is CASSLSPSGGQETQYF.

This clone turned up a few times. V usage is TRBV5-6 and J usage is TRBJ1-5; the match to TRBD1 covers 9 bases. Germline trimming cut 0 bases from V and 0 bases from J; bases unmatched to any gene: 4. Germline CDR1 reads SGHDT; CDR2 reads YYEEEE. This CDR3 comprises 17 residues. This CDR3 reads CASSLGQGGNSNQPQHF. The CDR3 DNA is TGTGCCAGCAGCTTGGGACAGGGGGGCAATAGCAATCAGCCCCAGCATTTT. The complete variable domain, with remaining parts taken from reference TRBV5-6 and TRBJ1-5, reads DAGVTQSPTHLIKTRGQQVTLRCSPKSGHDTVSWYQQALGQGPQFIFQYYEEEERQRGNFPDRFSGHQFPNYSSELNVNALLLGDSALYLCASSLGQGGNSNQPQHFGDGTRLSIL.

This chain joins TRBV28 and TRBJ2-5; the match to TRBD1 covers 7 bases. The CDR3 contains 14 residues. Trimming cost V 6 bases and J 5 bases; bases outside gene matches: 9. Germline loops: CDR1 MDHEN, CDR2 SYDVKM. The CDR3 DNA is TGTGCCAGCAGCGACGGACAGGTGACCGAGACCCAGTACTTC. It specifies CASSDGQVTETQYF.

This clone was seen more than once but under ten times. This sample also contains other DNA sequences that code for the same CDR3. The CDR3 coding sequence is TGTGCCAGCAGTTGGGGACCGACAGGCCTTAACACTGAAGCTTTCTTT. Translating it yields CASSWGPTGLNTEAFF. The chain employs TRBV6-2 or TRBV6-3 and TRBJ1-1; D may be TRBD1 (6 bases). Germline V lookup: CDR1 MNHEY, CDR2 SVGEGT. Trimming stripped 4 bases from V and 2 bases from J, with 17 bases between. The CDR3 contains 16 residues.

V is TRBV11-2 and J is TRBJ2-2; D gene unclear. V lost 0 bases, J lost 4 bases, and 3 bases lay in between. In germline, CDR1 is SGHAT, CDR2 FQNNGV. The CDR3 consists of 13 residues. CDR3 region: CASSLERTGELFF. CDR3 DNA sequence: TGTGCCAGCAGCTTAGAGCGCACCGGGGAGCTGTTTTTT.

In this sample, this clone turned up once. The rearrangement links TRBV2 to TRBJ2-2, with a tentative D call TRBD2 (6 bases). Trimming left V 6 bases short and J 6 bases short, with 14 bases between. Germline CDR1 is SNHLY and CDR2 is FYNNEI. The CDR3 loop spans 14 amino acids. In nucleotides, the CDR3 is TGTGCCAGCAGGGACGCTACGGGGGCCGGGGAGCTGTTTTTT. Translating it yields CASRDATGAGELFF.

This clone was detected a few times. The CDR3 DNA is TGTGCCAGCAGCTTACTTCAGGGGGGGCAGTTCTTC. Its protein product is CASSLLQGGQFF. The rearrangement joins TRBV5-6 to TRBJ2-1; TRBD1 is a possible D gene (7 bases). CDR1 is SGHDT and CDR2 is YYEEEE in the germline V gene. V was pared by 2 bases and J by 12 bases, with 12 bases between. The CDR3 runs to 12 residues.

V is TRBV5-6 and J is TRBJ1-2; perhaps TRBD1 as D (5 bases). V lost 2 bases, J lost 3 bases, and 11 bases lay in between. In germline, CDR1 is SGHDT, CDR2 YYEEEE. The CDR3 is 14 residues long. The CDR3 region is CASSLQVIYYGYTF. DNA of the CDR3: TGTGCCAGCAGCTTACAGGTTATTTACTATGGCTACACCTTC.

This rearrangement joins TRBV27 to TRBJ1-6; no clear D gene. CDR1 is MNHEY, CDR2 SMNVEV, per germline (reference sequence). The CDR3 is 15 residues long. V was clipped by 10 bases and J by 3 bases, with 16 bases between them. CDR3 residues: CATRPAGDYNSPLHF. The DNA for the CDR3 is TGTGCCACCAGGCCCGCCGGGGACTATAATTCACCCCTCCACTTT.

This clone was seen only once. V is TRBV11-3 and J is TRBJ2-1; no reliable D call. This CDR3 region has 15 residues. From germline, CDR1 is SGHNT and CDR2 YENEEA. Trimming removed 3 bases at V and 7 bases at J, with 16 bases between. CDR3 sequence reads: CASSFRLRVSNEQFF. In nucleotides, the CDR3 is TGTGCCAGCAGCTTCCGTCTCCGGGTCTCAAATGAGCAGTTCTTC.

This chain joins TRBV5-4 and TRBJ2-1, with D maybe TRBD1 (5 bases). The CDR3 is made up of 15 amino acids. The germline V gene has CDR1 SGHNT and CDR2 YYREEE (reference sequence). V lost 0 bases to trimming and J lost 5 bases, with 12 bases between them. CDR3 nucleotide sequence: TGTGCCAGCAGCTTGGGGGTCAGGGTGGACAATGAGCAGTTCTTC. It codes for CASSLGVRVDNEQFF.

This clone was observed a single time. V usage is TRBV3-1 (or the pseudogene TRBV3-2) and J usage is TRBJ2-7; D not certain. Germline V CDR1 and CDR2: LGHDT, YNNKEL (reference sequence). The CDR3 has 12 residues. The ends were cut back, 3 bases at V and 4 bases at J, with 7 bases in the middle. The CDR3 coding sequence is TGTGCCAGCAGCCATTTAAATTACGAGCAGTACTTC. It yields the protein CASSHLNYEQYF.

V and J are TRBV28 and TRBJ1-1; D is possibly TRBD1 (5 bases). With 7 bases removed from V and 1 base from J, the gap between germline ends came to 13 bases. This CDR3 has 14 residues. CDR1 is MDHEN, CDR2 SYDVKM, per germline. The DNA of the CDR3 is TGTGCCAGCACCCGCGGAGGGGCGAACACTGAAGCTTTCTTT. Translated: CASTRGGANTEAFF.

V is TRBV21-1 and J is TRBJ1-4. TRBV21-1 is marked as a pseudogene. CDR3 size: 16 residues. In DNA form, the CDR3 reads TGTGCCAGCACGTCGAGGGTAGTGCCAACTAATGAAAAACTGTTTTTT. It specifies CASTSRVVPTNEKLFF.

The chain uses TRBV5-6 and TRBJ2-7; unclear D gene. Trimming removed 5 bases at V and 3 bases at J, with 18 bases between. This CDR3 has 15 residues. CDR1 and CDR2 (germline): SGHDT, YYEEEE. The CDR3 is CASSSSGRGLYEQYF. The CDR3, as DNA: TGTGCCAGCAGTTCCTCCGGCCGTGGGCTCTACGAGCAGTACTTC.

CDR3 residues: CASSLGGANYGYTF. The DNA of the CDR3 is TGTGCCAGCAGCCTGGGAGGAGCTAACTATGGCTACACCTTC. The rearrangement uses TRBV5-4 and TRBJ1-2, with D unresolved. V lost 4 bases and J lost 0, with 10 bases in between. This CDR3 is built from 14 residues. Germline-derived CDR1 and CDR2 are SGHNT and YYREEE (reference sequence).

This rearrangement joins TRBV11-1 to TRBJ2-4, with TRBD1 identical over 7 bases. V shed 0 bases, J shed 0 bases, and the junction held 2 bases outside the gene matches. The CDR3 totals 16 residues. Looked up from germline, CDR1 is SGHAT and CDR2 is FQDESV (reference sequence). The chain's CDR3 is CASSLAGTAAKNIQYF. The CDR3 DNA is TGTGCCAGCAGCTTAGCGGGGACAGCAGCCAAAAACATTCAGTACTTC.

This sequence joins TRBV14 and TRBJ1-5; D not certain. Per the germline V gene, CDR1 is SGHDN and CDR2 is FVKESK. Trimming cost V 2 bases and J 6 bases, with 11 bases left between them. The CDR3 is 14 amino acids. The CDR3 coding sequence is TGTGCCAGCAGCCAATCTCTACTACGTCAGCCCCAGCATTTT. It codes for CASSQSLLRQPQHF.

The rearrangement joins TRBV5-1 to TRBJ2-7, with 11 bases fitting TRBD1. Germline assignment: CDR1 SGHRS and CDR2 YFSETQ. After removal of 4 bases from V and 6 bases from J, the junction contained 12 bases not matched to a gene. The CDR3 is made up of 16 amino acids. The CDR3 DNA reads TGCGCCAGCAGCCCCCGGACAGGGGGCGGTTCGAGCGAGCAGTACTTC. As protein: CASSPRTGGGSSEQYF.

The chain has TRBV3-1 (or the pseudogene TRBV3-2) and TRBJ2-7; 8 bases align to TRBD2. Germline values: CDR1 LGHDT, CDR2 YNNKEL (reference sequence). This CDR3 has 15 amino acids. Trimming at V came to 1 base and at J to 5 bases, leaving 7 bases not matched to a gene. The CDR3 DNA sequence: TGTGCCAGCAGCCAAGTACTAGCGGAGGGGAACGAGCAGTACTTC. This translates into CASSQVLAEGNEQYF.